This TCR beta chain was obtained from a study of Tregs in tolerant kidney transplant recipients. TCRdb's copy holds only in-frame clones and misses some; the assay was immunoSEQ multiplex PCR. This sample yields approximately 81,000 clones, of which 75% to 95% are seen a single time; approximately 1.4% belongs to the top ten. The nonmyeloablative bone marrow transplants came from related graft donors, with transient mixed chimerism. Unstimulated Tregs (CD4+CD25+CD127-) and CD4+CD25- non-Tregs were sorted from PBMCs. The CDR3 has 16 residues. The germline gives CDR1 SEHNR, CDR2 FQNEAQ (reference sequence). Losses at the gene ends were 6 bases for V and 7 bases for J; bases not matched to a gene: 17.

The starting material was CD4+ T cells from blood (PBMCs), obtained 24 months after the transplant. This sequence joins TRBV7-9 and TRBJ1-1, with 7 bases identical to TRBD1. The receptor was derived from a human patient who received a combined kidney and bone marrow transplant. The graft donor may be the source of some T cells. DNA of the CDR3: TGTGCCAGCAGACCACCACGACAGGGTGAAGGGGGTGAAGCTTTCTTT. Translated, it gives CASRPPRQGEGGEAFF.